In this sample, the clone carrying this T cell receptor (beta chain) turned up a few times. Its antigen is not identified. MiXCR was run by TCRdb on the 5' RACE reads, yielding one entry per CDR3 protein. The data hold 100,000 to 150,000 distinct CDR3 sequences, with more than 15% observed a single time. The data originate from a study of T-cell memory formation after mild COVID-19. Study at large: TCR clusters showed largely donor specificity. Study-level results: Contracting clones from day 15 to 85 had balanced CD4/CD8; later expanders favoured CD4+. Chiefly within CM and EM were the contracting CD4+ clones; CD8+ ones were within EMRA. Memory sampled before infection contained some responding clones, suggesting cross-reactive memory joined.

Material: PBMCs or a T cell subset sorted from them (not recorded which). The clonotype was recovered from a man aged 18 to 29 who had mild COVID-19 (a few samples of this study predate the infection). Cell type and time point are not known.

The DNA for the CDR3 is TGTGCCAGCAGGCCGGGGGCCTACAATGAGCAGTTCTTC. It translates to CASRPGAYNEQFF. V gene TRBV6-5 combines with J gene TRBJ2-1; TRBD2 is a possible D gene (6 bases). This CDR3 region has 13 residues. Germline V CDR1 and CDR2: MNHEY, SVGAGI. V was pared by 6 bases and J by 2 bases, with 8 bases between.